The rows below give T cell receptor beta chains drawn from one sample of a study of molecular identifiers for immune sequencing clone quantification. TCRdb re-called the PCR reads with MiXCR, one entry per CDR3 protein. Here the sample spans about 630,000 distinct CDR3 sequences, approximately 24% being singletons. Sequenced: naive CD8+ T cells from blood, with Jurkat cell RNA spiked in. The receptors were gathered from a human donor in good health. Some libraries in this study had Jurkat cell RNA spiked in. CDR3s include the opening cysteine and the closing phenylalanine or tryptophan. Fields, in order: V gene, J gene, D gene, clone size, CDR3 protein, CDR3 DNA. A D gene is named only where the DNA matches it firmly. For some rows the clone size is stated as once, few or many, or as a class when expanded; others skip it.

V: TRBV12-2; J: TRBJ1-5; D: NA; size: NA; CDR3: CARRLVLSPSYSNQPQHF; DNA: TGTGCAAGGCGCTTAGTGTTGTCACCGAGTTATAGCAATCAGCCCCAGCATTTT
V: TRBV27; J: TRBJ2-1; D: NA; size: few; CDR3: CASSFAVRLEQFF; DNA: TGTGCCAGCAGTTTTGCCGTGAGATTGGAGCAGTTCTTC
V: TRBV13; J: TRBJ2-7; D: NA; size: few; CDR3: CASSLWGYPYEQYF; DNA: TGTGCCAGCAGCTTATGGGGGTACCCCTACGAGCAGTACTTC
V: TRBV3-1; J: TRBJ2-2; D: TRBD2; size: NA; CDR3: CASSQNLAGPGELFF; DNA: TGTGCCAGCAGCCAAAATCTAGCGGGGCCCGGGGAGCTGTTTTTT
V: TRBV14; J: TRBJ2-7; D: TRBD2; size: few; CDR3: CASSRTGTRQYF; DNA: TGTGCCAGCAGCAGGACGGGGACTAGGCAGTACTTC
V: TRBV20-1; J: TRBJ2-7; D: NA; size: few; CDR3: CSATLDTSYEQYF; DNA: TGCAGTGCTACTCTAGATACTTCTTACGAGCAGTACTTC
V: TRBV6-2/TRBV6-3; J: TRBJ1-2; D: NA; size: few; CDR3: CASIAEQDLNYGYTF; DNA: TGTGCCAGCATCGCAGAACAGGATCTTAACTATGGCTACACCTTC
V: TRBV12-3/TRBV12-4; J: TRBJ2-2; D: NA; size: few; CDR3: CASSSHTVTGELFF; DNA: TGTGCCAGCAGTTCTCACACAGTTACCGGGGAGCTGTTTTTT
V: TRBV20-1; J: TRBJ2-1; D: TRBD2; size: NA; CDR3: CSARFTLTGLIPIWQFF; DNA: TGCAGTGCTAGGTTCACTCTGACGGGACTAATCCCCATATGGCAGTTCTTC
V: TRBV7-9; J: TRBJ2-7; D: TRBD1; size: few; CDR3: CASSLEASGTGDEQYF; DNA: TGTGCCAGCAGCTTAGAAGCCTCCGGGACAGGGGACGAGCAGTACTTC
V: TRBV5-6; J: TRBJ2-7; D: NA; size: many; CDR3: CASSLSLVGRYEQYF; DNA: TGTGCCAGCAGCCTCAGCCTTGTGGGTCGCTACGAGCAGTACTTC
V: TRBV11-2; J: TRBJ2-7; D: NA; size: NA; CDR3: CACSNTFGGHEQYF; DNA: TGTGCCTGCAGCAATACCTTCGGGGGCCACGAGCAGTACTTC